The sequence of this T cell receptor beta chain was determined in a study of blood T cell repertoires in COVID-19. Data came from immunoSEQ multiplex PCR; TCRdb stores just in-frame clones and leaves some out. The sample has roughly 260,000 clones; around nine tenths are singletons. CDR1 is MGHRA, CDR2 YSYEKL, per germline. J gave up 4 bases and V 2 bases, and 5 bases lay outside the gene matches. The CDR3 sequence is 15 residues long. The chain joins TRBV4-1 to TRBJ2-7, with 10 bases that match TRBD1. The sequence derives from a woman between 18 and 29 years old who had recovered from COVID-19. The specimen was PBMCs or T cells enriched from blood (not recorded which). The CDR3 reads CASSQPDRGKYEQYF. CDR3 in DNA: TGCGCCAGCAGCCAACCGGACAGGGGGAAGTACGAGCAGTACTTC.